The clone carrying this T cell receptor (beta chain) was recorded at least ten times. Its antigen is not identified. This entry is derived from a study of T cells in Graves' hyperthyroidism and ophthalmopathy. General observations from the study: A model of 13 V-J features distinguished ophthalmopathy from stable hyperthyroidism.

Exclusion of a patient resulted from uncontrolled infection, other autoimmune disease, pregnancy or lactation. The sample of blood was obtained at first hyperthyroidism diagnosis (before any ophthalmopathy symptoms). Template material for amplifying TCR beta CDR3 regions consisted of RNA transcripts. In the first-round RT-PCR of the TCR CDR3, the HTBI primer set was used. From the multiplex PCR reads, TCRdb called clonotypes with MiXCR, one entry per CDR3 protein. The table records roughly 360,000 distinct CDR3 sequences, around an eighth of them present only once. This clonotype was sampled from a man aged 25-40 years with Graves' hyperthyroidism that later progressed to Graves' ophthalmopathy. Material for sequencing was blood.

CDR3 sequence: CASSPGGSTDTQYF. For the CDR3, the DNA is TGTGCCAGCAGCCCGGGGGGCAGTACAGATACGCAGTATTTT. The gene calls are TRBV28 and TRBJ2-3; tentative D call: TRBD2 (7 bases). V was clipped by 6 bases and J by 3 bases, with 13 bases between them. There are 14 residues in the CDR3. CDR1 and CDR2 (germline): MDHEN, SYDVKM.